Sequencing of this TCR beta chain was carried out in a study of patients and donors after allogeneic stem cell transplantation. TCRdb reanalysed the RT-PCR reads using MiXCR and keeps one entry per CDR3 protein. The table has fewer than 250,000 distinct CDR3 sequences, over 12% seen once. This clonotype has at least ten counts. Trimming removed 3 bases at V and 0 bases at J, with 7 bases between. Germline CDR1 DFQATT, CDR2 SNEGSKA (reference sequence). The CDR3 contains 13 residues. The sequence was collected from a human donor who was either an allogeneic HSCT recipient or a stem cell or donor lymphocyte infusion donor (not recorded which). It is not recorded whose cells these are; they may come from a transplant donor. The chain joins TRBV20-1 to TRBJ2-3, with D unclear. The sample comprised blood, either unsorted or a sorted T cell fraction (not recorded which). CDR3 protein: CSASDDSTDTQYF. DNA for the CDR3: TGCAGTGCTAGTGACGATAGCACAGATACGCAGTATTTT.